This paragraph covers one T cell receptor beta chain sequence. Its antigen is unknown. No much larger clone exists at a distance of one base, and base qualities are not known. These data originate in a study of molecular identifiers for immune sequencing clone quantification (dated by TCRdb to 2016 to 2018). The study in broad terms: For a replicate experiment, RNA from approximately 20,000 or 100,000 naive CD8 T cells was divided into five aliquots, and four of the five aliquots were sequenced. This methods study used CD8 T cells to benchmark TCR RNA copy counting and molecular-identifier clustering-based TCR repertoire sequencing (MIDCIRS).

Libraries were constructed by PCR. The reads were generated on a NextSeq 500. Bulk TCR libraries were made following a previously described method, with the TCR primers given in Table S5. Total RNA was purified with the Qiagen AllPrep DNA/RNA kit. Reads from multiple sequencing runs of the same library were pooled before analysis. In the authors' own workflow: Reads were retained only if their TCR constant sequence matched exactly, and those retained reads were trimmed to 150 nt and grouped according to their 12-nt molecular barcodes. Within each barcode group, reads were sub-clustered at a 15% Levenshtein threshold, and quality-weighted consensus sequences were built per RNA molecule. Non-functional sequences were removed, as were lower-count sequences one edit away from another. Barcode sub-clusters with fewer than 20% of the maximum read count were removed, based on fitting two negative binomial distributions. TCRdb passed the public sequencing reads through fastp at Q25 and MiXCR, retaining productive beta sequences. Each entry is one CDR3 protein sequence, shown with its most common DNA and genes. TCRdb's processing, not the study's, gives the V and J calls here. The sample profile shows 460,000 or so distinct CDR3 sequences; around 23% of them were found once. Just over 0.75% of the sample lies in the top ten.

From its cysteine to its phenylalanine, the CDR3 spans 14 amino acids. The DNA shown is the 42-base CDR3, in frame from base 1. V loses 0 bases, J loses 6 bases, and the germline ends lie 15 bases apart. Sequences DFQATT (CDR1) and SNEGSKA (CDR2) are obtained from the germline V gene (reference sequence). Libraries of naive CD8 T cells were built from 20,000 to 1,000,000 sorted cells, with 10%, 30% or 50% of the purified RNA used. Naive CD8 T cells, defined as CD8+CD4-CCR7+CD45RA+, were FACS-sorted into RLT Plus buffer on a BD FACSAria II. Roughly ten TCR copies' worth of Jurkat RNA were spiked into roughly 19,000-1,000,000 naive CD8 T cell samples to test detection sensitivity. Enrichment of CD8 T cells was done with RosetteSep CD8+ T Cell Enrichment Cocktail plus Ficoll-Paque, and ACK red cell lysis came afterward. General conclusions and limits of the study: Without barcode sub-clustering, chimeric consensus sequences inflated TCR diversity; chimeras reached as high as 47%. The sizes of highly expanded clones could end up underestimated when identical TCR molecules share a barcode. Spiked-in Jurkat TCR RNA (approximately 10 copies' worth), which is not part of the donor repertoire, was contained in the naive libraries. Even against a background of 750,000 to 1,000,000 naive CD8 T cells, spiked-in Jurkat TCR RNA amounting to a single cell's worth was reported to be detectable. Modeling estimated about 3 recovered TCR RNA copies per cell, compared with 9.5 to 10 by digital PCR, which implies about 30% capture efficiency. In CMV-specific effector cells, clones with more than 20 RNA copies contained over 99% of molecules, whereas in naive cells such clones contained under 1% of molecules.

The chain is encoded by TRBV20-1 joined to TRBJ2-7; no D gene is confidently identified. The sequence was collected from a human donor in good health. Some libraries in this study had Jurkat cell RNA spiked in. The sample was naive CD8+ T cells from blood, with Jurkat cell RNA spiked in. What this sample's cell subset or site label stands for: FACS-sorted CD8+CD4-CCR7+CD45RA+ naive T cells. The DNA reads TGCAGTGCTAGAGATCTGGCAGCGACCTGCGAGCAGTACTTC. The encoded protein is CSARDLAATCEQYF.